The 5 T cell receptor beta chains presented below share a single source sample, sequenced in a study of cytomegalovirus exposure and HLA in healthy donors. PCR employed 60 Vbeta and 13 Jbeta primers. Clones were read by immunoSEQ multiplex PCR, and TCRdb kept only the in-frame ones, dropping some. The sample comprises about 110,000 clones, 65% to 80% of which are singletons, and just under 3% rests with the top ten. Sequenced material: PBMCs. The receptors originated from a woman aged 60 to 75 in good health and CMV-seropositive.

The V gene is TRBV30, the J gene TRBJ1-2; 7 positions match TRBD1. This CDR3 has 13 residues. Germline V CDR1 and CDR2: GTSNPN, SVGIG (reference sequence). With V trimmed by 3 bases and J by 6 bases, 7 bases remained unmatched. The CDR3 loop is CAWRETGRHGYTF. DNA for the CDR3: TGTGCCTGGAGGGAGACAGGGCGGCATGGCTACACCTTC.

The chain joins TRBV10-3 to TRBJ1-4; D gene uncertain. The CDR3 covers 15 residues. The ends were cut back, 3 bases at V and 4 bases at J, with 12 bases in the middle. From germline, CDR1 is ENHRY and CDR2 SYGVKD. The chain's CDR3 is CAISDSAAGNEKLFF. CDR3 bases: TGTGCCATCAGTGATTCTGCGGCTGGTAATGAAAAACTGTTTTTT.

The chain combines TRBV7-6 with TRBJ1-5; 8 bases align to TRBD1. V lost 5 bases and J lost 3; bases outside the gene matches: 9. Per the germline V gene, CDR1 is SGHVS and CDR2 is FNYEAQ. CDR3 size: 16 residues. CDR3 loop: CASSREPTGVNQPQHF. CDR3 coding DNA: TGTGCCAGCAGCCGGGAGCCGACAGGGGTCAATCAGCCCCAGCATTTT.

The CDR3 region has the DNA TGCGCCAGCAGCCAAGATACGTTACAGGGCGCGCGTCTTGCCACTGAAGCTTTCTTT. Protein: CASSQDTLQGARLATEAFF. This sequence joins TRBV4-1 and TRBJ1-1; maybe TRBD1 (6 bases). This CDR3 comprises 19 residues. V was clipped by 0 bases and J by 4 bases, with 24 bases between them. In germline, CDR1 is MGHRA, CDR2 YSYEKL.

V gene TRBV6-1 combines with J gene TRBJ2-5, with a possible D match to TRBD2 (5 bases). The length of the CDR3 is 14 residues. V gave up 1 base and J gave up 1 base, with 7 bases separating them. In germline, CDR1 is MNHNS, CDR2 SASEGT. CDR3 residues: CASSEDAGQETQYF. The CDR3 DNA reads as TGTGCCAGCAGTGAAGACGCGGGCCAAGAGACCCAGTACTTC.